Sequencing of this TCR beta chain was carried out in a study of T cell clonality in common variable immunodeficiency. This CDR3 comprises 14 residues. Germline V gene lookup returns CDR1 GTSNPN and CDR2 SVGIG (reference sequence). This clone was seen a handful of times. The CDR3 end is not reached by the read, which stops 3 residues before it; the germline J gene fills it in. Generated by immunoSEQ multiplex PCR, the TCRdb table keeps only in-frame clones and is missing some. The repertoire consists of 30,000 to 40,000 clones, none detected only once. The source of this sequence is a person between 18 and 69 years old in good health. The specimen was peripheral blood mononuclear cells. V is TRBV30 and J is TRBJ2-2, with D uncertain. This CDR3 reads CAWSTGQNNSPLFF. The part of the CDR3 DNA that was read is TGTGCCTGGAGTACGGGTCAGAATAATTCACCG.